This TCR beta chain was sequenced during a study of cytomegalovirus exposure and HLA in healthy donors. Use of 60 Vbeta and 13 Jbeta primers characterized the PCR. Sequencing was performed with immunoSEQ multiplex PCR; in TCRdb, only in-frame clones are kept and a portion is missing. The profile shows 150,000 to 200,000 clones, about 83% of them singletons. Trimming shortened V by 2 bases and J by 4 bases, and 12 bases separated the two germline ends. The length of the CDR3 is 15 residues. The germline CDR1 and CDR2 sequences are MNHEY and SMNVEV (reference sequence). V is TRBV27 and J is TRBJ1-5; possibly TRBD1 for D (5 bases). This clonotype originated in a woman in her 30s in good health and CMV-seropositive. The specimen sequenced was PBMCs. In DNA form, the CDR3 reads TGTGCCAGCAGTTTAGATAGCGGGGGGAATCAGCCCCAGCATTTT. Translated: CASSLDSGGNQPQHF.